Given below is one TCR beta chain in context. Its specificity is not known. The authors built TCR beta libraries using iRepertoire HTBI primers and Arm-PCR of CDR3 regions. TCRdb ran MiXCR on the multiplex PCR reads and lists one entry per CDR3 protein. This sample has hundreds of thousands of distinct CDR3 sequences, with approximately 12% found just once. Time point: newly diagnosed GD, antithyroid drugs for less than 3 months. Extracted RNA from PBMCs served as the source of the TCR library. Peripheral blood, at about 10 milliliters, went into EDTA tubes. The data originate from a study of regulatory T cells in long-lasting Graves disease. Study-wide findings and caveats: Persistent Graves' patients possessed reduced TCR diversity relative to recently diagnosed ones.

V lost 2 bases to trimming and J lost 9 bases, with 11 bases between them. The CDR3 covers 13 residues. The germline V gene encodes CDR1 SGHTA and CDR2 FQGTGA. These sequences were also reported in another study, on T cells in Graves' hyperthyroidism and ophthalmopathy. This second study says: Ophthalmopathy was identified by the model a median 6.5 months ahead of onset.

The chain has TRBV7-3 and TRBJ2-1, with D possibly matching TRBD2 (6 bases). This clonotype was sampled from a man in his thirties or forties with Graves disease. Material: peripheral blood mononuclear cells (PBMCs), obtained at new diagnosis, from a patient treated with antithyroid drugs. The CDR3 DNA follows: TGTGCCAGCAGCTTATGGGAGGCGGGTGAGCAGTTCTTC. It yields the protein CASSLWEAGEQFF.